What follows are 21 T cell receptor beta chains derived from one specimen sequenced in a study of blood T cell repertoires in COVID-19. Profiling relied on immunoSEQ multiplex PCR, and the TCRdb table lists in-frame clones only, not all of them. The data hold about 370,000 clones, with roughly nine tenths observed a single time. Sequenced material: peripheral blood. The source of these receptors is a young woman with COVID-19, enrolled during active disease.

The chain recombines TRBV7-2 with TRBJ2-3, with a possible D match to TRBD1 (5 bases). Germline lookup yields CDR1 SGHTA and CDR2 FQGNSA. CDR3 size: 14 residues. The V and J ends lost 3 bases and 9 bases respectively, with 16 bases between them. CDR3 bases: TGTGCCAGCAGCTTTCAGGGCGAGTCACTGACGCAGTATTTT. Translated, it gives CASSFQGESLTQYF.

This clone was seen a single time. The J gene is TRBJ2-7, the V gene TRBV6-5, with 9 bases identical to TRBD1. Germline CDR1 reads MNHEY; CDR2 reads SVGAGI. The trim removed 4 bases at V and 4 bases at J, leaving 8 bases unmatched. The length of the CDR3 is 15 residues. The DNA of the CDR3 is TGTGCCAGCAGTTCTATTTGGACAGGGGAATACGAGCAGTACTTC. This sequence encodes CASSSIWTGEYEQYF.

The chain couples TRBV28 to TRBJ2-1; TRBD2 matches 7 bases. CDR1 is MDHEN and CDR2 is SYDVKM in the germline V gene. This CDR3 region has 15 residues. Germline trimming cut 5 bases from V and 5 bases from J; bases unmatched to any gene: 9. The CDR3 nucleotides read TGTGCCAGCAGTAGCCCAGAGCGGGGACACAATGAGCAGTTCTTC. Translated, it gives CASSSPERGHNEQFF. The complete variable domain, with remaining parts taken from reference TRBV28 and TRBJ2-1, reads DVKVTQSSRYLVKRTGEKVFLECVQDMDHENMFWYRQDPGLGLRLIYFSYDVKMKEKGDIPEGYSVSREKKERFSLILESASTNQTSMYLCASSSPERGHNEQFFGPGTRLTVL.

As to this clone: This sample also contains other DNA sequences that code for the same CDR3. This chain links TRBV7-2 with TRBJ1-5; 7 positions match TRBD1. V was pared by 5 bases and J by 4 bases, with 5 bases of the junction left unmatched. The CDR3 extends over 14 amino acids. From germline, CDR1 is SGHTA and CDR2 FQGNSA. The CDR3: CASSLGTANQPQHF. DNA for the CDR3: TGTGCCAGCAGCCTAGGGACAGCAAATCAGCCCCAGCATTTT.

J is TRBJ2-7 and V is TRBV7-9; possibly TRBD1 for D (6 bases). Trimming stripped 2 bases from V and 3 bases from J, with 11 bases between. There are 14 residues in the CDR3. The germline V gene encodes CDR1 SEHNR and CDR2 FQNEAQ (reference sequence). The CDR3 sequence is CASSLIDRNYEQYF. CDR3 nucleotides: TGTGCCAGCAGCTTAATAGACAGGAACTACGAGCAGTACTTC.

V is TRBV6-5 and J is TRBJ2-3, with D possibly matching TRBD2 (5 bases). CDR1 and CDR2 (germline): MNHEY, SVGAGI. Trimming took off 0 bases at V and 8 bases at J, with 12 bases between the two ends. The CDR3 extends over 14 amino acids. CDR3 sequence reads: CASSYSTARATQYF. The CDR3 region has the DNA TGTGCCAGCAGTTACTCAACAGCGCGGGCTACGCAGTATTTT.

The CDR3 DNA reads TGTGCCAGCAGCTCCGGACTAGCTTCCAATGAGCAGTTCTTC. This sequence encodes CASSSGLASNEQFF. The chain has TRBV13 and TRBJ2-1; 8 bases match TRBD2. V trimming: 4 bases; J trimming: 6 bases; junction bases outside the gene matches: 5. The CDR3 runs to 14 residues. CDR1 is PRHDT and CDR2 is FYEKMQ in the germline V gene (reference sequence).

V usage is TRBV6-6 and J usage is TRBJ2-1; TRBD1 might be the D (8 bases). CDR1 and CDR2 (germline): MNHNY, SVGAGI (reference sequence). V dropped 8 bases and J dropped 2 bases, with 13 bases sitting between them. The CDR3 has 14 residues. Here the CDR3 reads CASSTGGAYNEQFF. The DNA of the CDR3 is TGTGCCAGCTCAACAGGGGGGGCCTACAATGAGCAGTTCTTC.

This clone has just one count. The CDR3 DNA reads as TGTGCCAGCAGTGCCGAGAGCGGGAGGGCCGGGGACACAGATACGCAGTATTTT. As protein: CASSAESGRAGDTDTQYF. The V and J genes are TRBV6-1 and TRBJ2-3; 10 positions agree with TRBD2. The CDR3 covers 18 residues. V was pared by 4 bases and J by 2 bases, with 12 bases of the junction left unmatched. The V gene's germline CDR1 is MNHNS and CDR2 SASEGT.

V and J are TRBV6-5 and TRBJ1-2; perhaps TRBD1 as D (6 bases). CDR1 is MNHEY and CDR2 is SVGAGI in the germline V gene. The CDR3 is 14 residues long. Trimming pared 5 bases from V and 6 bases from J, leaving 16 bases between. The CDR3 is CASSTRGPPDGYTF. The CDR3 nucleotides read TGTGCCAGCAGTACCAGGGGACCCCCGGATGGCTACACCTTC.

The rearrangement links TRBV3-1 (or the pseudogene TRBV3-2) to TRBJ2-2; tentative D call: TRBD2 (5 bases). The V and J ends lost 3 bases and 6 bases respectively, with 8 bases between them. The CDR3 runs to 13 residues. Germline V gives CDR1 LGHDT, CDR2 YNNKEL (reference sequence). The CDR3 is CASSQRVPGELFF. The CDR3 nucleotides are TGTGCCAGCAGCCAGAGGGTTCCCGGGGAGCTGTTTTTT.

A single count supports this clone. The chain links TRBV7-9 to TRBJ1-2, with 7 bases matching TRBD1. Germline values: CDR1 SEHNR, CDR2 FQNEAQ (reference sequence). With 4 bases clipped from V and 4 bases from J, the junction kept 3 bases outside the gene matches. This CDR3 has 13 amino acids. CDR3 protein: CASSSGQTYGYTF. DNA for the CDR3: TGTGCCAGCAGCTCGGGACAGACCTATGGCTACACCTTC.

The chain joins TRBV7-9 to TRBJ1-2, with no clear D. The CDR3 is made up of 15 amino acids. V was cut by 0 bases and J by 4 bases, with 12 bases left in between. CDR1 and CDR2 (germline): SEHNR, FQNEAQ (reference sequence). The CDR3 DNA is TGTGCCAGCAGCTTAGCCCCCGCTCGGGTCTATGGCTACACCTTC. Amino acid sequence: CASSLAPARVYGYTF.

The J gene is TRBJ2-5, the V gene TRBV4-1, with 14 bases that match TRBD2. Per the germline V gene, CDR1 is MGHRA and CDR2 is YSYEKL. The CDR3 sequence is 18 residues long. Trimming at V came to 5 bases and at J to 2 bases, leaving 10 bases not matched to a gene. CDR3 residues: CASSAQGTSGGWQETQYF. CDR3 nucleotide sequence: TGCGCCAGCAGCGCCCAGGGGACTAGCGGGGGTTGGCAAGAGACCCAGTACTTC.

V usage is TRBV5-5 and J usage is TRBJ2-7; 7 nucleotides match TRBD2. The CDR3 consists of 14 residues. Germline V gene sequence: CDR1 SGHKS, CDR2 YYEKEE (reference sequence). The J segment lost 2 bases and the V segment lost 4 bases, leaving 6 bases of the junction unmatched. The CDR3 reads CASSSSGTTYEQYV. In nucleotides, the CDR3 is TGTGCCAGCAGCAGCAGCGGGACCACCTACGAGCAGTACGTC.

Comments on this clone: The sample has other DNA sequences that encode this CDR3 too. This chain joins TRBV9 and TRBJ1-1; the D is unclear. The CDR3 has 14 residues. The V end lost 3 bases, the J end lost 0 bases, and 9 bases lay between the germline ends. Germline V gene data show CDR1 as SGDLS and CDR2 as YYNGEE. Here the CDR3 reads CASSGSGLNTEAFF. CDR3 DNA sequence: TGTGCCAGCAGCGGGTCTGGGCTGAACACTGAAGCTTTCTTT.

In DNA form, the CDR3 reads TGTGCCAGTAGTTCAACTGGGGCGGCCGAGCAGTACGTC. Protein sequence: CASSSTGAAEQYV. V gene TRBV19 combines with J gene TRBJ2-7; maybe TRBD1 (5 bases). V lost 5 bases to trimming and J lost 6 bases, with 14 bases between them. The CDR3 consists of 13 residues. CDR1 is LNHDA and CDR2 is SQIVND in the germline V gene (reference sequence).

The V gene is TRBV6-2 or TRBV6-3, the J gene TRBJ2-2; 7 bases line up with TRBD1. The CDR3 spans 13 residues. Germline loops: CDR1 MNHEY, CDR2 SVGEGT. V gave up 5 bases and J gave up 6 bases; unmatched junction bases: 3. CDR3 sequence (DNA): TGTGCCAGCAGTGGCAGGGGGTCCGGGGAGCTGTTTTTT. Translation gives CASSGRGSGELFF.

This sequence joins TRBV28 and TRBJ2-7, with 9 nucleotides matching TRBD2. V shed 8 bases, J shed 2 bases, and the junction held 10 bases outside the gene matches. Germline loops: CDR1 MDHEN, CDR2 SYDVKM. The CDR3 runs 15 residues. DNA for the CDR3: TGTGCCAGCTCTCAACCGGCGGGGGGGACCTACGAGCAGTACTTC. This translates into CASSQPAGGTYEQYF.

The chain uses TRBV6-2 or TRBV6-3 and TRBJ1-5; 7 positions agree with TRBD1. V lost 5 bases to trimming and J lost 0 bases; unmatched junction nucleotides: 4. This CDR3 is 15 amino acids long. From germline, CDR1 is MNHEY and CDR2 SVGEGT. The CDR3 sequence is CASSTTGHSNQPQHF. The CDR3 nucleotides are TGTGCCAGCAGTACGACAGGGCATAGCAATCAGCCCCAGCATTTT.

The chain joins TRBV28 to TRBJ2-7; D is unclear. This CDR3 has 12 amino acids. CDR1 is MDHEN, CDR2 SYDVKM, per germline. Trimming pared 6 bases from V and 5 bases from J, leaving 11 bases between. The CDR3 bases are TGTGCCAGCAGCCCTTCGAGAGACGAGCAGTACTTC. Translating gives CASSPSRDEQYF.